The clone carrying this T cell receptor (beta chain) was picked up many times. The sample originates from a study of molecular identifiers for immune sequencing clone quantification. TCRdb reanalysed the PCR reads using MiXCR and keeps one entry per CDR3 protein. This sample has 85,000 to 100,000 distinct CDR3 sequences, with roughly 24% found just once. Looked up from germline, CDR1 is SEHNR and CDR2 is FQNEAQ (reference sequence). The CDR3 sequence is 16 residues long. V trimming: 1 base; J trimming: 6 bases; junction bases outside the gene matches: 10. The chain combines TRBV7-9 with TRBJ2-3, with TRBD2 identical over 7 bases. This TCR was sampled from a human donor in good health. Some libraries in this study had Jurkat cell RNA spiked in. Sequenced material: naive CD8+ T cells from blood, with Jurkat cell RNA spiked in. The subset denotes: FACS-sorted CD8+CD4-CCR7+CD45RA+ naive T cells. The CDR3 protein is CASSLVRGGGADTQYF. Written as DNA, the CDR3 is TGTGCCAGCAGCTTAGTTCGCGGCGGGGGAGCGGATACGCAGTATTTT. The full variable domain, in which reference TRBV7-9 and TRBJ2-3 provide the parts outside the CDR3, is DTGVSQNPRHKITKRGQNVTFRCDPISEHNRLYWYRQTLGQGPEFLTYFQNEAQLEKSRLLSDRFSAERPKGSFSTLEIQRTEQGDSAMYLCASSLVRGGGADTQYFGPGTRLTVL.